This TCR beta chain was documented in a study of blood T cell repertoires in COVID-19. The table came from immunoSEQ multiplex PCR; TCRdb's copy has only in-frame clones and leaves some out. The sample records more than 85,000 clones, about 80% being singletons. CDR3 length equals 16 residues. Germline CDR1 reads SGHKS; CDR2 reads YYEKEE (reference sequence). V lost 7 bases, J lost 0 bases, and 11 bases stayed unmatched. The sequencing input was peripheral blood. The chain couples TRBV5-5 to TRBJ2-5, with 8 bases identical to TRBD2. The sequence was collected from a man in his sixties with acute or convalescent COVID-19. The CDR3 DNA reads as TGTGCCAGCGGGGGATTCGGACTAGCCCACCAAGAGACCCAGTACTTC. Amino acid sequence: CASGGFGLAHQETQYF.